These T cell receptor beta chains were read from a single sample in a study of regulatory T cells in long-lasting Graves disease. Using its own MiXCR run on the multiplex PCR reads, TCRdb lists one record per CDR3 protein. The table shows about 430,000 distinct CDR3 sequences, with 15% occurring only once. These data are also associated with another study on T cells in Graves' hyperthyroidism and ophthalmopathy.

The sample here was peripheral blood mononuclear cells (PBMCs), taken at new diagnosis, from a patient treated with antithyroid drugs. Receptors were obtained from a woman aged 40 to 50 with Graves disease. The CDR3 runs from the conserved cysteine through the conserved F or W. The order of the fields is CDR3 length, V gene, D gene, clone size, J gene, CDR3 DNA, CDR3 protein. A D gene is named only where the DNA matches it firmly. Clone size is given for some rows only: seen once, a few or many times, or a class if the clone is expanded.

>14|TRBV5-1|NA|many|TRBJ2-2
TGCGCCAGCAGCCACGGACAGAACACCGGGGAGCTGTTTTTT
CASSHGQNTGELFF
>14|TRBV27|TRBD1|few|TRBJ2-5
TGTGCCAGCAGGCCAGGACAGGGAGGCGAGACCCAGTACTTC
CASRPGQGGETQYF
>18|TRBV11-3|TRBD2|many|TRBJ2-2
TGTGCCAGCAGCCTCGAACTTATACTAGCGGGAGACTCCGGGGAGCTGTTTTTT
CASSLELILAGDSGELFF
>15|TRBV7-9|TRBD1|many|TRBJ2-1
TGTGCCAGCAGCTCCGGGACAGGCCCCAGCGGTGAGCAGTTCTTC
CASSSGTGPSGEQFF
>14|TRBV18|NA|many|TRBJ1-1
TGTGCCAGCTCACCAAACGGAGTGAACACTGAAGCTTTCTTT
CASSPNGVNTEAFF
>11|TRBV4-1|NA|NA|TRBJ2-2
TGCGCCAGCAGCCACCTCGGGGAGCTGTTTTTT
CASSHLGELFF
>15|TRBV7-3|TRBD1|many|TRBJ2-1
TGTGCCAGCAGCCAAGGACAGGGGGCTCTCTATGAGCAGTTCTTC
CASSQGQGALYEQFF
>14|TRBV2|TRBD2|NA|TRBJ2-3
TGTGCCAGGGCGGGAGGGCCCGGCACAGATACGCAGTATTTT
CARAGGPGTDTQYF
>11|TRBV3-1|NA|few|TRBJ2-7
TGTGCCAGCAGCTCAGTAAGGGAGCAGTACTTC
CASSSVREQYF
>15|TRBV19|NA|few|TRBJ1-5
TGTGCCAGTAGTGTCCCCGGCCATATCAATCAGCCCCAGCATTTT
CASSVPGHINQPQHF
>14|TRBV11-1|NA|NA|TRBJ1-1
TGTGCCAGCAGCTTTGGTAGCGGGAGCACTGAAGCTTTCTTT
CASSFGSGSTEAFF
>13|TRBV12-3/TRBV12-4|NA|many|TRBJ2-1
TGTGCCAGCGGGCGCGGGGGCCACAATGAGCAGTTCTTC
CASGRGGHNEQFF
>23|TRBV12-3/TRBV12-4|TRBD2|many|TRBJ2-5
TGTGCCAGCAGTCCCGCAGGCCTTTTTTGGGGGGCGACTAGCGGGAGAGGCCAAGAGACCCAGTACTTC
CASSPAGLFWGATSGRGQETQYF
>17|TRBV7-9|TRBD1|NA|TRBJ2-6
TGTGCCAGCACCGAGGGGACAGGGAACTCTGGGGCCAACGTCCTGACTTTC
CASTEGTGNSGANVLTF
>15|TRBV20-1|TRBD1|NA|TRBJ2-5
TGCAGTGCTAGAGATTACAGGGGCCTGCGGGAGACCCAGTACTTC
CSARDYRGLRETQYF
>13|TRBV12-3/TRBV12-4|NA|many|TRBJ1-2
TGTGCCAGCAGCCCCAGGGAGGGGTATGGCTACACCTTC
CASSPREGYGYTF
>15|TRBV24-1|TRBD2|NA|TRBJ2-5
TGTGCCACCAGCCATAGCGGGAGCACCGGGGAGACCCAGTACTTC
CATSHSGSTGETQYF
>15|TRBV7-3|TRBD1|many|TRBJ2-1
TGTGCCAGCAGCTTCGGGACAGTACCCTACAATGAGCAGTTCTTC
CASSFGTVPYNEQFF
>14|TRBV9|TRBD2|many|TRBJ2-5
TGTGCCAGCAGCGTAGGCCCGGGGGGAGAGACCCAGTACTTC
CASSVGPGGETQYF
>12|TRBV5-1|NA|many|TRBJ2-5
TGCGCCAGCAGCTTGGCCCAGGAGACGCAGTACTTC
CASSLAQETQYF
>14|TRBV6-4|TRBD1|NA|TRBJ2-2
TGTGCCAGCATCCCCTCGGACAGGGTGAGGGAGCTGTTTTTT
CASIPSDRVRELFF
>15|TRBV6-1|TRBD2|many|TRBJ2-7
TGTGCCAGCAGGGGGACTAGCGGGAGATCCTACGAGCAGTACTTC
CASRGTSGRSYEQYF
>16|TRBV4-3|TRBD2|few|TRBJ2-7
TGCGCCAGCAGCCAGGTGGGGCTAGCGGGATTCTACGAGCAGTACTTC
CASSQVGLAGFYEQYF
>12|TRBV15|NA|few|TRBJ1-1
TGTGCCACCAGCGTCCTGACAGATGAAGCTTTCTTT
CATSVLTDEAFF
>18|TRBV24-1|TRBD2|NA|TRBJ2-1
TGTGCCACCAGTGACCCCTCGGGACTAGCGGGCCCCTACAATGAGCAGTTCTTC
CATSDPSGLAGPYNEQFF
>12|TRBV12-3/TRBV12-4|NA|few|TRBJ1-5
TGTGCCAGCAGTTTAGAGAGTGGGCCCCAGCATTTT
CASSLESGPQHF
>16|TRBV5-5|NA|NA|TRBJ2-3
TGTGCCAGCAGCTTGGGGTGGCAGGGGATCACAGATACGCAGTATTTT
CASSLGWQGITDTQYF
>15|TRBV28|NA|many|TRBJ1-3
TGTGCCAGCAGTCCCCCAGGTTCTGGTGGAAACACCATATATTTT
CASSPPGSGGNTIYF
>15|TRBV5-1|TRBD1|NA|TRBJ2-1
TGCGCCAGCAGCCCGGAGGGCCAGGGGGCAGGTGAGCAGTTCTTC
CASSPEGQGAGEQFF
>16|TRBV28|TRBD2|many|TRBJ2-5
TGTGCCAGCAGCCCAGCGGGACTAGCGGTCCAAGAGACCCAGTACTTC
CASSPAGLAVQETQYF
>15|TRBV29-1|TRBD2|many|TRBJ2-3
TGCAGCGTTGACGTCGGGAGGGCTTTGGCAGATACGCAGTATTTT
CSVDVGRALADTQYF
>16|TRBV10-2|TRBD1|few|TRBJ2-1
TGCGCCAGCAGTGAGGTTGACAGGGTACCCTACAATGAGCAGTTCTTC
CASSEVDRVPYNEQFF
>16|TRBV20-1|TRBD1|many|TRBJ1-1
TGCAGTGCTAGAGACATAGCGACAGGGGGCTACACTGAAGCTTTCTTT
CSARDIATGGYTEAFF
>16|TRBV28|NA|many|TRBJ2-1
TGTGCCAGCAGTTTTACCAGGATCAGCTCCTACAATGAGCAGTTCTTC
CASSFTRISSYNEQFF
>14|TRBV13|TRBD1|many|TRBJ2-7
TGTGCCAGCAGCCCGGGACAGGAATTCTACGAGCAGTACTTC
CASSPGQEFYEQYF
>18|TRBV3-1|TRBD2|few|TRBJ2-4
TGTGCCAGCAGCCAAGTTAGCGGGAGGTCCGGGGCCAAAAACATTCAGTACTTC
CASSQVSGRSGAKNIQYF
>15|TRBV6-1|TRBD1|many|TRBJ1-1
TGTGCCAGCAGACCGACAGGGAACGGCGCCACTGAAGCTTTCTTT
CASRPTGNGATEAFF
>15|TRBV18|NA|many|TRBJ1-3
TGTGCCAGCTCACCACCGGGAAGCTCTGGAAACACCATATATTTT
CASSPPGSSGNTIYF
>16|TRBV28|TRBD1|many|TRBJ1-2
TGTGCCAGCAACGGACAGGGGGCGAGATTTTACTATGGCTACACCTTC
CASNGQGARFYYGYTF
>16|TRBV5-1|TRBD2|few|TRBJ2-2
TGCGCCAGCAGCGTAGGGACTAGCGGGATCACCGGGGAGCTGTTTTTT
CASSVGTSGITGELFF